This is a list of T cell receptor beta chains from one sample in a study of breast tumors, draining lymph nodes, adjacent tissues. TCRdb reanalysed the multiplex PCR reads using MiXCR and keeps one entry per CDR3 protein. The sample includes around 250,000 distinct CDR3 sequences, around 35% of them seen just once. The specimen sequenced was axillary lymph node tissue. The receptors here all came from a female donor with breast cancer. Some clones in this sample may be carry-over from other donors' samples. The CDR3 runs from the conserved cysteine through the conserved F or W. A D gene is named only where the DNA matches it firmly. Rows may omit the clone size; those that give it use once, few, many or a size class.

clone size	V gene	D gene	J gene	CDR3 protein	CDR3 DNA
few	TRBV20-1	NA	TRBJ1-6	CSASREPNSPLHF	TGCAGTGCTAGCCGCGAGCCAAATTCACCCCTCCACTTT
few	TRBV5-1	TRBD2	TRBJ2-1	CASSVLATEQFF	TGCGCCAGCAGCGTACTAGCGACTGAGCAGTTCTTC
many	TRBV2	NA	TRBJ2-6	CASSEQGFSGANVLTF	TGTGCCAGCAGTGAACAGGGCTTCTCTGGGGCCAACGTCCTGACTTTC
many	TRBV12-3/TRBV12-4	NA	TRBJ1-3	CASSAPGALSSGNTIYF	TGTGCCAGCAGTGCCCCAGGGGCCCTAAGCTCTGGAAACACCATATATTTT
many	TRBV5-1	NA	TRBJ1-5	CASSHDGGNQPQHF	TGCGCCAGCAGCCACGACGGAGGCAATCAGCCCCAGCATTTT
few	TRBV6-5	NA	TRBJ2-5	CASSYSSGIQTQYF	TGTGCCAGCAGTTACTCGTCAGGGATTCAGACCCAGTACTTC
once	TRBV5-1	NA	TRBJ1-4	CASSPQGRWEKLFF	TGCGCCAGCAGCCCGCAGGGCAGGTGGGAAAAACTGTTTTTT
many	TRBV4-1	TRBD1	TRBJ1-2	CASSQGTGDYGYTF	TGCGCCAGCAGCCAAGGGACAGGGGACTATGGCTACACCTTC
many	TRBV7-9	NA	TRBJ2-7	CASSLVSGLEGYEQYF	TGTGCCAGCAGCTTAGTCTCAGGTTTGGAGGGCTACGAGCAGTACTTC
NA	TRBV3-1	TRBD2	TRBJ2-1	CASSQRAGGNEQFF	TGTGCCAGCAGCCAGCGGGCGGGGGGCAATGAGCAGTTCTTC
many	TRBV30	TRBD1	TRBJ1-2	CAWSVFRDRGYGYTF	TGTGCCTGGAGCGTATTCCGGGACAGGGGCTATGGCTACACCTTC
NA	TRBV9	TRBD1	TRBJ1-1	CASSRRQGTEAFF	TGTGCCAGCAGCCGCCGACAGGGGACTGAAGCTTTCTTT
NA	TRBV2	NA	TRBJ1-5	CASRGHNQPQHF	TGTGCCAGCAGGGGGCATAATCAGCCCCAGCATTTT
few	TRBV7-3	NA	TRBJ2-6	CASSSTGANVLTF	TGTGCCAGCAGCTCAACAGGGGCCAACGTCCTGACTTTC
many	TRBV18	NA	TRBJ1-2	CASSPGANYGYTF	TGTGCCAGCTCACCCGGAGCTAACTATGGCTACACCTTC
NA	TRBV7-6	NA	TRBJ2-7	CASSKQGAPYEQYF	TGTGCCAGCAGCAAACAGGGTGCCCCCTACGAGCAGTACTTC
few	TRBV7-8	TRBD1	TRBJ2-5	CASSFAPRQGFWEPQYF	TGTGCCAGCAGCTTTGCCCCGAGACAGGGGTTTTGGGAGCCCCAGTACTTC
NA	TRBV3-2	NA	TRBJ1-2	CASSQAGGVGGYTF	TGTGCCAGCAGCCAAGCAGGGGGCGTTGGTGGCTACACCTTC
many	TRBV11-3	TRBD1	TRBJ2-1	CASSRQGPLSAQFF	TGTGCCAGCAGCCGACAGGGCCCCCTTTCTGCGCAGTTCTTC
NA	TRBV29-1	NA	TRBJ2-3	CSVPVGGGVYTDTQYF	TGCAGCGTCCCAGTGGGAGGGGGCGTATACACAGATACGCAGTATTTT
many	TRBV9	TRBD2	TRBJ2-1	CASSVGGLAGDMSSYNEQFF	TGTGCCAGCAGCGTAGGGGGACTAGCGGGAGACATGAGCTCCTACAATGAGCAGTTCTTC
NA	TRBV27	NA	TRBJ1-2	CASSPNNYGYTF	TGTGCCAGCAGCCCGAATAACTATGGCTACACCTTC
many	TRBV6-1	NA	TRBJ1-2	CASTLRGGGDGYTF	TGTGCCAGCACCCTAAGAGGGGGGGGTGATGGCTACACCTTC
many	TRBV19	TRBD1	TRBJ1-2	CASSIDTGGTNYGYTF	TGTGCCAGTAGTATAGACACAGGGGGAACTAACTATGGCTACACCTTC
NA	TRBV6-1	TRBD2	TRBJ2-3	CASSAAGLAGSNTDAQYF	TGTGCCAGCAGTGCCGCGGGACTAGCGGGAAGTAACACAGATGCGCAGTATTTT
few	TRBV5-5	TRBD1	TRBJ1-6	CASSFSTGSNSPLHF	TGTGCCAGCAGCTTCTCGACAGGGAGTAATTCACCCCTCCACTTT
NA	TRBV25-1	NA	TRBJ2-5	CASSEGGSSKTQYF	TGTGCCAGCAGTGAAGGGGGGTCAAGCAAGACCCAGTACTTC
NA	TRBV2	TRBD1	TRBJ1-5	CASPAGTANQPQHF	TGTGCCAGCCCGGCAGGGACAGCAAATCAGCCCCAGCATTTT
NA	TRBV18	NA	TRBJ2-1	CASSPPISGARQFF	TGTGCCAGCTCACCACCAATCTCGGGGGCCCGGCAGTTCTTC
many	TRBV6-9	NA	TRBJ1-5	CAFRKGVGQSNQPQHF	TGTGCCTTCAGGAAGGGGGTCGGACAGAGCAATCAGCCCCAGCATTTT
NA	TRBV24-1	NA	TRBJ2-1	CAIGEGSYNEQFF	TGTGCCATCGGAGAGGGGTCCTACAATGAGCAGTTCTTC
few	TRBV7-3	TRBD2	TRBJ2-1	CASSLNGGGAPRQFF	TGTGCCAGCAGCTTAAACGGCGGGGGAGCCCCAAGGCAGTTCTTC
once	TRBV10-3	TRBD1	TRBJ1-4	CATGQGAVEGEKLFF	TGTGCCACTGGACAGGGGGCAGTGGAGGGAGAAAAACTGTTTTTT
many	TRBV6-5	NA	TRBJ2-5	CASSYTFTPYQETQYF	TGTGCCAGCAGTTATACGTTCACCCCGTACCAAGAGACCCAGTACTTC
many	TRBV20-1	TRBD1	TRBJ1-4	CSAAGQGRFEKLFF	TGCAGTGCTGCTGGACAGGGACGTTTTGAAAAACTGTTTTTT
many	TRBV7-2	NA	TRBJ1-4	CHGLPKLFF	TGTCATGGTCTTCCCAAACTGTTTTTT
many	TRBV7-9	NA	TRBJ2-1	CASSRTNRARFF	TGTGCCAGCAGTCGGACAAACAGGGCCAGGTTCTTC
many	TRBV5-6	NA	TRBJ1-3	CASSPTLSRTIYF	TGTGCCAGCAGTCCGACGTTGTCGCGCACCATATATTTT
NA	TRBV20-1	NA	TRBJ1-5	CSAGLAGLSGNQPQHF	TGCAGTGCTGGTCTAGCGGGGCTTAGTGGCAATCAGCCCCAGCATTTT